This record concerns one T cell receptor beta chain sequence. Its antigen remains unknown. CDR1 and CDR2 from the germline V gene are LGHNA and YSLEER. V shed 5 bases and J 4 bases; nucleotides not matched to a gene: 5. CDR3 length equals 15 residues. This record belongs to a study of early stage breast cancer tumors. Study details: About 80% of the 16 invasive tumors were ER+, PR+ and HER2-. Samples were sequenced at about 9.9-fold average coverage. Whole-study results and caveats: Tumor and normal breast were distinguished via blood comparison in about 90% of the 16 patients. Most shared enriched TCRB sequences were commonly generated ones.

The assay was immunoSEQ multiplex PCR, and TCRdb's table has in-frame clones only and misses some. The sample yields about 50,000 clones, around three quarters seen once. The rearrangement uses TRBV4-3 and TRBJ2-1; 10 nucleotides match TRBD2. Source material: blood. The sequence derives from a person aged 25 to 39 with breast cancer. The CDR3 loop is CASSYGLAVYNEQFF. The CDR3 DNA reads as TGCGCCAGCAGCTACGGACTAGCGGTTTACAATGAGCAGTTCTTC.